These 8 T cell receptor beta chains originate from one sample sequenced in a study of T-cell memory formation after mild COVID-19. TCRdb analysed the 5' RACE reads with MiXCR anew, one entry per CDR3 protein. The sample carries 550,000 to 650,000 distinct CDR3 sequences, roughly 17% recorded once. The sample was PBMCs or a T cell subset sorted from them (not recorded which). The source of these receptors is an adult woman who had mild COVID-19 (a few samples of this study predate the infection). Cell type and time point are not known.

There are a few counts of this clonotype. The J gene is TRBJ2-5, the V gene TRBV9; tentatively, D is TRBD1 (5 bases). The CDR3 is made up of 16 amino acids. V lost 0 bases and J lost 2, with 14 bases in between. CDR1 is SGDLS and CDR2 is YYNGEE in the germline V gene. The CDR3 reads CASSVGVQGAQETQYF. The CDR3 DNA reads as TGTGCCAGCAGCGTAGGAGTTCAAGGGGCTCAAGAGACCCAGTACTTC.

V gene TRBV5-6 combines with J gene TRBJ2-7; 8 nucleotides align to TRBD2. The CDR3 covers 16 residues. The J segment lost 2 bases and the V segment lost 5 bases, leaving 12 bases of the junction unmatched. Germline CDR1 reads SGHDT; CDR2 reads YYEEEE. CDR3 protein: CASSLFQFSGTYEQYF. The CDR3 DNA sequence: TGTGCCAGCAGTTTGTTCCAGTTTAGCGGGACCTACGAGCAGTACTTC.

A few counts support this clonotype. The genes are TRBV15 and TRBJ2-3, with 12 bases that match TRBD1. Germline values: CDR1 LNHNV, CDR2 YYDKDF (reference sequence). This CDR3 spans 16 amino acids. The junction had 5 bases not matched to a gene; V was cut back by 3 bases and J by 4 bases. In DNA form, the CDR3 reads TGTGCCACCAGCAGGGAGGGACAGGGGGCTGCAGATACGCAGTATTTT. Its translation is CATSREGQGAADTQYF.

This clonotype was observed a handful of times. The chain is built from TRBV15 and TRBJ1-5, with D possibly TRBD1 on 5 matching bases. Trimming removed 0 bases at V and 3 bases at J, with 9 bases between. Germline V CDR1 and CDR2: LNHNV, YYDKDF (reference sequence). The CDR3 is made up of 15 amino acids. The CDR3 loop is CATSREGAYNQPQHF. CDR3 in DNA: TGTGCCACCAGCAGAGAAGGGGCCTACAATCAGCCCCAGCATTTT.

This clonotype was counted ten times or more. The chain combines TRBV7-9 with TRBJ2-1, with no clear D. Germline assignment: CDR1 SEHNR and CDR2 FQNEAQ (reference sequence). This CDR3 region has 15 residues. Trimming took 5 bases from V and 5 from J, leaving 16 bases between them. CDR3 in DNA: TGTGCCAGCAGCCTTAGAATATCAGAAGACAATGAGCAGTTCTTC. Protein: CASSLRISEDNEQFF.

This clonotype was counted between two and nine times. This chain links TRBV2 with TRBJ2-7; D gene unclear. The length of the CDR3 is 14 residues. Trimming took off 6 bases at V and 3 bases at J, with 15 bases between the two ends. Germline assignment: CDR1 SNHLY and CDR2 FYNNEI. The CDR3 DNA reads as TGTGCCAGCAGACCGACATGGTTGGGCTACGAGCAGTACTTC. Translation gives CASRPTWLGYEQYF.

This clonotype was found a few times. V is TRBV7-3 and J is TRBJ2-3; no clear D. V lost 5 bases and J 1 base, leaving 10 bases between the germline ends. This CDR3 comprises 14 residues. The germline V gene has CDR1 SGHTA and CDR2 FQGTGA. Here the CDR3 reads CASSADRGTDTQYF. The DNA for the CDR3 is TGTGCCAGCAGCGCCGATAGGGGCACAGATACGCAGTATTTT. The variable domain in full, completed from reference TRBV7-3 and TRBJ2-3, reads GAGVSQTPSNKVTEKGKYVELRCDPISGHTALYWYRQSLGQGPEFLIYFQGTGAADDSGLPNDRFFAVRPEGSVSTLKIQRTERGDSAVYLCASSADRGTDTQYFGPGTRLTVL.

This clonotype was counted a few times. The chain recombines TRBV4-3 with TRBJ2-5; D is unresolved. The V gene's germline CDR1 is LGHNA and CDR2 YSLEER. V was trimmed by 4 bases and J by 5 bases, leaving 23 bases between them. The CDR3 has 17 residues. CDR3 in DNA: TGCGCCAGCAGCCTACGGAAATCGACTGGCTGGACGGAGACCCAGTACTTC. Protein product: CASSLRKSTGWTETQYF.